This T cell receptor (beta chain) was obtained from a study of blood T cell repertoires in COVID-19. At the level of the study: Acute-phase and convalescent COVID-19 samples originated in the United States, Italy and Spain.

A note on this clone: Other DNA sequences in the sample encode the same CDR3.

The V end lost 4 bases, the J end lost 2 bases, and 13 bases lay between the germline ends. CDR3 size: 16 residues. The germline V gene encodes CDR1 SGHRS and CDR2 YFSETQ. Those who participated ranged in age from 18 to 89 years and resided in under 25 US areas. Participants reported their clinical history, and cohort assignment relied on those reports. TCRdb's copy holds only in-frame clones and misses some; the assay was immunoSEQ multiplex PCR. The sample has some 300,000 clones, approximately 90% seen once. The sequenced material came from PBMCs or T cells enriched from blood (not recorded which). The receptor's source is a woman between 25 and 40 years old who had been exposed to COVID-19. The chain combines TRBV5-1 with TRBJ2-6; the D gene is possibly TRBD2 (5 bases). CDR3 coding DNA: TGCGCCAGCAGCACTGGAGGAACGGCTGGGGCCAACGTCCTGACTTTC. This sequence encodes CASSTGGTAGANVLTF.